This T cell receptor beta chain came from a study of blood T cell repertoires in COVID-19. At the level of the study: Sites in the United States, Italy and Spain provided acute and convalescent COVID-19 samples.

The authors' processing: Quantification of nucleated cells was approximated via reference gene primer amplification. Libraries were prepared by immunoSEQ multiplex PCR; TCRdb keeps only in-frame clonotypes and omits some of them. That table supplies the V and J calls and clone size; D and trimming were determined from the DNA. The sample contains approximately 160,000 clones, more than 85% of which appear only once. Donors in Cohort 3 who had recovered were those with two negative PCRs, healthcare professional clearance, or resolution of their symptoms. The TCR was taken from a woman aged 45-59 years who had recovered from COVID-19. Sequenced material: PBMCs or T cells enriched from blood (not recorded which).

This chain's CDR3 is CASGGWRGYEQYF. The CDR3 nucleotides are TGTGCCAGCGGTGGATGGAGGGGCTACGAGCAGTACTTC. The V call is TRBV28, the J call TRBJ2-7; D may be TRBD2 (6 bases). CDR3 size: 13 residues. The germline V gene encodes CDR1 MDHEN and CDR2 SYDVKM. The ends were cut back, 8 bases at V and 3 bases at J, with 14 bases in the middle.